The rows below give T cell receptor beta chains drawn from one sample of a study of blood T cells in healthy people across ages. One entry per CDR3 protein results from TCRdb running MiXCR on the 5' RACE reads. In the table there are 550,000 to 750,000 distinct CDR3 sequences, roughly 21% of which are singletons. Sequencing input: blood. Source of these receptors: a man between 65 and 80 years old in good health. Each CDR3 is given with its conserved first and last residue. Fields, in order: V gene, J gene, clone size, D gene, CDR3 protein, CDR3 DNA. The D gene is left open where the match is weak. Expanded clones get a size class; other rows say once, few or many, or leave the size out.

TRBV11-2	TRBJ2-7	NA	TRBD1	CASSRTGGYEQCF	TGTGCCAGCAGCCGTACAGGGGGCTACGAGCAGTGCTTC
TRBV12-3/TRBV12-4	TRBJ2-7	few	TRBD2	CASTLSGSKYEQYF	TGTGCCAGCACCCTTAGCGGGAGCAAGTACGAGCAGTACTTC
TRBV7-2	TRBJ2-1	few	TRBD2	CASSLAAGVYNEQFF	TGTGCCAGCAGCTTAGCTGCGGGAGTATACAATGAGCAGTTCTTC
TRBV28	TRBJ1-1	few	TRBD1	CASSTRQGLSEAFF	TGTGCCAGCAGCACGAGACAGGGGCTTTCTGAAGCTTTCTTT
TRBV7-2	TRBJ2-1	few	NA	CASSLMRQSSYNEQFF	TGTGCCAGCAGCTTAATGCGGCAAAGCTCCTACAATGAGCAGTTCTTC
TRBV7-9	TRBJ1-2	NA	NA	CASSSGVIDHGYTF	TGTGCCAGCAGCTCCGGGGTGATCGACCATGGCTACACCTTC
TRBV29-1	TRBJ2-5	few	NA	CSVEFQGPTETQYF	TGCAGCGTTGAATTCCAGGGACCAACGGAGACCCAGTACTTC
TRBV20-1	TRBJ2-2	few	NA	CSAGPLVVPTGELFF	TGCAGTGCAGGACCCCTAGTCGTCCCCACCGGGGAGCTGTTTTTT
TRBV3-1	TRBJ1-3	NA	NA	CASRDLDSGNTIYF	TGTGCCAGCAGGGACCTGGACTCTGGAAACACCATATATTTT
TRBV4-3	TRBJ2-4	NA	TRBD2	CASSQDGVGGSDLAKNIQYF	TGCGCCAGCAGCCAAGATGGGGTCGGGGGGTCAGACCTAGCCAAAAACATTCAGTACTTC
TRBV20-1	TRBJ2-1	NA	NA	CSARDRRAPTHNEQFF	TGCAGTGCTAGAGATCGCAGGGCGCCTACCCACAATGAGCAGTTTTTC
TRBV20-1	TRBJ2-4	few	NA	CSARDRQAVRGNIQYF	TGCAGTGCTAGAGATCGCCAGGCGGTGAGAGGAAACATTCAGTACTTC
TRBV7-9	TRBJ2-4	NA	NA	CASSLDREAKNIQYF	TGTGCCAGCAGCTTAGACAGGGAGGCCAAAAACATTCAGTACTTC
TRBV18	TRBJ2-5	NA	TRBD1	CASSLGQGTHQETQYF	TGTGCCAGCTCACTCGGACAGGGGACACACCAAGAGACCCAGTACTTC
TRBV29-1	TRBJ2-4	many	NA	CSVSAALAKNIQYF	TGCAGCGTTAGTGCGGCTCTAGCCAAAAACATTCAGTACTTC
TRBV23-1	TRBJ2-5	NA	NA	CASSQSIQAEETQYF	TGCGCCAGCAGTCAATCGATACAGGCGGAAGAGACCCAGTACTTC
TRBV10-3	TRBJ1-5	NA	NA	CAISESAQGTQPQHF	TGTGCCATCAGTGAGTCCGCACAGGGAACTCAGCCCCAGCATTTT
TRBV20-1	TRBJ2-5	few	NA	CSARGQAGVETQYF	TGCAGTGCCAGGGGGCAGGCGGGAGTCGAGACCCAGTACTTC
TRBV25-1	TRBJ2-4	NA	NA	CASSESVGAKNIQYF	TGTGCCAGCAGTGAATCGGTGGGGGCCAAAAACATTCAGTACTTC
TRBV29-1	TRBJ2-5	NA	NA	CSVEALGSQETQYF	TGCAGCGTTGAAGCTTTGGGCTCACAAGAGACCCAGTACTTC
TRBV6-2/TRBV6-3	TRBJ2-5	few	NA	CASDRAAQETQYF	TGTGCCAGCGATAGAGCGGCCCAAGAGACCCAGTACTTC
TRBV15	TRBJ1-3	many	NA	CATSRVAGYSGNTIYF	TGTGCCACCAGCAGAGTGGCAGGCTACTCTGGAAACACCATATATTTT
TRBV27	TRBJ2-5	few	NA	CASSLERRGETQYF	TGTGCCAGCAGTTTGGAAAGGAGAGGAGAGACCCAGTACTTC
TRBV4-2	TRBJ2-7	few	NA	CASSRNADSSYEQYF	TGTGCCAGCAGCCGAAACGCGGACAGCTCCTACGAGCAGTACTTC
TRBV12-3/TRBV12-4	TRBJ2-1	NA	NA	CASSPNRNPQSYNEQFF	TGTGCCAGCAGTCCCAACAGGAACCCCCAAAGCTACAATGAGCAGTTCTTC
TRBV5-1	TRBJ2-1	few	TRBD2	CASRSLAGGYNEQFF	TGCGCCAGCAGGTCTCTAGCGGGAGGCTACAATGAGCAGTTCTTC
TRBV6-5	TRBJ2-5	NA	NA	CASSYEARTETQYF	TGTGCCAGCAGTTATGAGGCCCGAACAGAGACCCAGTACTTC
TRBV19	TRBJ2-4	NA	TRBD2	CASTGTSGSVLAKNIQYF	TGTGCCAGTACCGGGACTAGCGGGAGCGTGCTAGCCAAAAACATTCAGTACTTC
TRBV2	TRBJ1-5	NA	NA	CASSEQGMNQPQHF	TGTGCCAGCAGTGAACAGGGGATGAATCAGCCCCAGCATTTT
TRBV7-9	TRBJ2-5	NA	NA	CASSEFGVRETQYF	TGTGCCAGCAGCGAATTCGGGGTCCGGGAGACCCAGTACTTC
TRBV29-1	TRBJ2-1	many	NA	CSVENGLSYNEQFF	TGCAGCGTTGAGAACGGTCTCTCCTACAATGAGCAGTTCTTC
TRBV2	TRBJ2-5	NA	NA	CASSDLLVRETQYF	TGTGCCAGCAGTGACCTACTAGTGCGAGAGACCCAGTACTTC
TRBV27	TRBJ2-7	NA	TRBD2	CASSRTSGGAYEQYF	TGTGCCAGCAGCCGGACTAGCGGGGGAGCCTACGAGCAGTACTTC
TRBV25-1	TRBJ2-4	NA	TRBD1	CASSARDRVGKNIQYF	TGTGCCAGCAGTGCAAGGGACAGGGTGGGCAAAAACATTCAGTACTTC
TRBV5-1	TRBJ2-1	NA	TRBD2	CASSYPLAREGNEQFF	TGCGCCAGCAGCTACCCACTAGCGAGAGAGGGGAATGAGCAGTTCTTC
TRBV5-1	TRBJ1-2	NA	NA	CASSLGDGPINYGYTF	TGCGCCAGCAGCTTGGGGGACGGACCTATAAACTATGGCTACACCTTC
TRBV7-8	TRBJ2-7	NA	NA	CASSSGPHPEQYF	TGTGCCAGCAGCTCGGGACCACACCCTGAGCAGTACTTC
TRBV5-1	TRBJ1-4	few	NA	CASSSSGGEKLFF	TGCGCCAGCAGCTCTTCCGGTGGCGAAAAACTGTTTTTT
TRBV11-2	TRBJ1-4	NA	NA	CASSLSWTADEKLFF	TGTGCCAGCAGCTTATCCTGGACAGCGGATGAAAAACTGTTTTTT
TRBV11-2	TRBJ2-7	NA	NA	CASSLALSSSYEQYF	TGTGCCAGCAGCTTAGCACTATCAAGCTCCTACGAGCAGTACTTC
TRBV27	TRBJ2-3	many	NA	CATVSWQRTDTQYF	TGTGCCACCGTAAGTTGGCAGCGCACAGATACGCAGTATTTT
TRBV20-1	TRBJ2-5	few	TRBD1	CSAGPTGEKETQYF	TGCAGTGCTGGACCGACAGGGGAGAAGGAGACCCAGTACTTC
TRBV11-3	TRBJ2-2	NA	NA	CASSPHGRVNTGELFF	TGTGCCAGCAGCCCCCACGGGCGGGTGAACACCGGGGAGCTGTTTTTT